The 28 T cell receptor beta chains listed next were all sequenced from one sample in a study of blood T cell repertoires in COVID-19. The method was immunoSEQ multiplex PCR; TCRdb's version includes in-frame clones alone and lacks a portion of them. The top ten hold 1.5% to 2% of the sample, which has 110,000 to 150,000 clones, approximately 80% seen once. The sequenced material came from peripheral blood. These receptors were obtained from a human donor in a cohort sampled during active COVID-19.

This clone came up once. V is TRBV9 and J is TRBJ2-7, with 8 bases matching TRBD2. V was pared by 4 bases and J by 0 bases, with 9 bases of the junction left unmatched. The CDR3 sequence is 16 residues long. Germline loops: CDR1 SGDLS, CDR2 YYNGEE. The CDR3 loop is CASSYGAGGLSYEQYF. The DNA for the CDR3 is TGTGCCAGCAGCTATGGTGCGGGAGGCCTCTCCTACGAGCAGTACTTC.

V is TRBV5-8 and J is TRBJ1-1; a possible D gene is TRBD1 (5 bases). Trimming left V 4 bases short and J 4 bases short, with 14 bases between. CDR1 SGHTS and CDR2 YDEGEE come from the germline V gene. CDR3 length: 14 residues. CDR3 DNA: TGTGCCAGCAGCCACTATCGGGGGGGCACTGAAGCTTTCTTT. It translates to CASSHYRGGTEAFF.

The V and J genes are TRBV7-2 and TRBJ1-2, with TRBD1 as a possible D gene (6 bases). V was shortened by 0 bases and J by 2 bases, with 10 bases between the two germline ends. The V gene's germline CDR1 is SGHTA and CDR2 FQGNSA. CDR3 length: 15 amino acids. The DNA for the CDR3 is TGTGCCAGCAGCTTAGCCGGGACAAGAAACTATGGCTACACCTTC. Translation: CASSLAGTRNYGYTF.

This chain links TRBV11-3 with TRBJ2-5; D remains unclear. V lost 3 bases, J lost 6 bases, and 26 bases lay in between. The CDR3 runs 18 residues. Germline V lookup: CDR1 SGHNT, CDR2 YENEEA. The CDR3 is CASSFPVHARSSPKTQYF. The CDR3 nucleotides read TGTGCCAGCAGCTTCCCCGTACACGCCAGGTCGTCGCCCAAGACCCAGTACTTC.

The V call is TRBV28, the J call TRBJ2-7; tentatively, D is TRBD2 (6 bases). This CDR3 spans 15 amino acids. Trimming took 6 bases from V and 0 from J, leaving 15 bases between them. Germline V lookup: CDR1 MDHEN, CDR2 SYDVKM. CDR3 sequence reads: CASSFSGGSSYEQYF. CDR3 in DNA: TGTGCCAGCAGCTTTAGCGGCGGAAGCTCCTACGAGCAGTACTTC.

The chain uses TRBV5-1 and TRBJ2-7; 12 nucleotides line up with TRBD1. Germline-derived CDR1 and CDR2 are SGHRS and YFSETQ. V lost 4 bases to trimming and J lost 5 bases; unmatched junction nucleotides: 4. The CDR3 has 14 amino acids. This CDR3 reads CASSPGTGGDEQYF. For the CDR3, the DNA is TGCGCCAGCAGCCCGGGGACAGGGGGCGACGAGCAGTACTTC.

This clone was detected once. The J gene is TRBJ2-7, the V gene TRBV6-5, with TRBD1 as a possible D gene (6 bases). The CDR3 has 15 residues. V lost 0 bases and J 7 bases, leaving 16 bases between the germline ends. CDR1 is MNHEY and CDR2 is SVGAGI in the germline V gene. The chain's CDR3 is CASSYSGQPGLEQYF. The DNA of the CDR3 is TGTGCCAGCAGTTACTCGGGACAACCGGGTTTGGAGCAGTACTTC.

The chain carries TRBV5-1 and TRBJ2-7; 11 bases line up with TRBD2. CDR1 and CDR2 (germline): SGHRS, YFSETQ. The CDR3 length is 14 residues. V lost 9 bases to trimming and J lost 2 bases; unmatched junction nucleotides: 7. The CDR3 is CATPGLAETYEQYF. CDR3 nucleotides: TGCGCCACCCCGGGACTAGCGGAAACCTACGAGCAGTACTTC.

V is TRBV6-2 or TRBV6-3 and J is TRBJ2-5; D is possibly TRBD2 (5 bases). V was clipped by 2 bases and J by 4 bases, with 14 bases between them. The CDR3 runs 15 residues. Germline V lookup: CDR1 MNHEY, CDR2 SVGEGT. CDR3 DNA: TGTGCCAGCAGTTACCCCGGAAGGCTAGCAGAGACCCAGTACTTC. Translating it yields CASSYPGRLAETQYF.

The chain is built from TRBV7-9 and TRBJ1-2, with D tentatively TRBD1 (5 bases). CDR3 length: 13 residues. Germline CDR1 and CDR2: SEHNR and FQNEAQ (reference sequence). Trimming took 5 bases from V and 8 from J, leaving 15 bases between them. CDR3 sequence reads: CASSARDSRGYTF. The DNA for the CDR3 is TGTGCCAGCAGCGCGCGGGACTCCCGGGGCTACACCTTC.

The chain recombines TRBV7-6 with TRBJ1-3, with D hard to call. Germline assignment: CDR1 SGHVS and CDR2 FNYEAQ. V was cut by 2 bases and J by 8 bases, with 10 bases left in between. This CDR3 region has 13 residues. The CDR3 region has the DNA TGTGCCAGCAGCTTACCCGGAGTGGACACCATATATTTT. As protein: CASSLPGVDTIYF.

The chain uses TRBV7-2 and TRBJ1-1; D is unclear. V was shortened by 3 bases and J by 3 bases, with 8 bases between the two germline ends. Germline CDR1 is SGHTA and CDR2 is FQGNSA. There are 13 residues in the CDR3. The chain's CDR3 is CASSLQSYTEAFF. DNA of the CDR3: TGTGCCAGCAGCTTGCAGTCCTACACTGAAGCTTTCTTT. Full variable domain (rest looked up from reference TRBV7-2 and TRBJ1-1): GAGVSQSPSNKVTEKGKDVELRCDPISGHTALYWYRQSLGQGLEFLIYFQGNSAPDKSGLPSDRFSAERTGGSVSTLTIQRTQQEDSAVYLCASSLQSYTEAFFGQGTRLTVV.

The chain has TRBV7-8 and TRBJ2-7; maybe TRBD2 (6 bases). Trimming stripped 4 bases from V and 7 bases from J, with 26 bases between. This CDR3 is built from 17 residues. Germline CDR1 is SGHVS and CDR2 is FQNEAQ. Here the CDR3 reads CASSSLGGGGSFLEQYF. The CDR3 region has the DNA TGTGCCAGCAGCTCCCTGGGGGGTGGGGGGTCGTTTTTGGAGCAGTACTTC.

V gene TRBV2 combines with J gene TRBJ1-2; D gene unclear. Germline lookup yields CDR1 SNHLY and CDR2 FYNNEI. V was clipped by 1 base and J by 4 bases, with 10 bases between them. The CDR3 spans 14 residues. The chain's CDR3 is CASSEEGRGYGYTF. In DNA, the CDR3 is TGTGCCAGCAGTGAAGAAGGGAGAGGCTATGGCTACACCTTC.

CDR3 sequence (DNA): TGTGCCAGCAGTTACCTGACAGGGGGTTATGGCTACACCTTC. This sequence encodes CASSYLTGGYGYTF. The chain uses TRBV6-5 and TRBJ1-2, with TRBD1 matching 9 bases. This CDR3 region has 14 residues. Germline CDR1 reads MNHEY; CDR2 reads SVGAGI. Losses at the gene ends were 2 bases for V and 5 bases for J; bases not matched to a gene: 3.

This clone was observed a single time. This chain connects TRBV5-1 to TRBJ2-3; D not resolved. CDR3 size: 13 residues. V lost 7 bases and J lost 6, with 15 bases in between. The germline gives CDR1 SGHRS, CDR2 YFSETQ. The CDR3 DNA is TGCGCCAGCGGCGGCCGAGCAACCGATACGCAGTATTTT. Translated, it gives CASGGRATDTQYF.

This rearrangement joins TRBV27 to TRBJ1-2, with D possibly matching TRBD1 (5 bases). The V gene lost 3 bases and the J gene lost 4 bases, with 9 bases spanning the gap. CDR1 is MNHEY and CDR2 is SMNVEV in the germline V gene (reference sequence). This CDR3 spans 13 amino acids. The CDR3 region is CASSFRGTYGYTF. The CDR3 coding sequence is TGTGCCAGCAGTTTTAGGGGCACCTATGGCTACACCTTC.

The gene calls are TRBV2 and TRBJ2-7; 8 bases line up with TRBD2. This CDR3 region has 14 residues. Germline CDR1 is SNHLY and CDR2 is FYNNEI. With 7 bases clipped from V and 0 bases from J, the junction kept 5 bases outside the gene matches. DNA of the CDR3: TGTGCCAGCACCCTACTAGCGGTCTCCTACGAGCAGTACTTC. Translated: CASTLLAVSYEQYF.

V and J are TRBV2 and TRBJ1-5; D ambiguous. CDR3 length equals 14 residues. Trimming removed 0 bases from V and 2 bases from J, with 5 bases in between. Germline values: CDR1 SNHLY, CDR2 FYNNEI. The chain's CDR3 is CASSEARGNQPQHF. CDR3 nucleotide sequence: TGTGCCAGCAGTGAAGCCCGGGGCAATCAGCCCCAGCATTTT.

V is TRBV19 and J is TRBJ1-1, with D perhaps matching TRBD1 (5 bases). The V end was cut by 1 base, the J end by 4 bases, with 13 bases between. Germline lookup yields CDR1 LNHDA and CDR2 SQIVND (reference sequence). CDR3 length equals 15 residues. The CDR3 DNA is TGTGCCAGTAGTATAGGGGACTATACCGGCACTGAAGCTTTCTTT. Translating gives CASSIGDYTGTEAFF.

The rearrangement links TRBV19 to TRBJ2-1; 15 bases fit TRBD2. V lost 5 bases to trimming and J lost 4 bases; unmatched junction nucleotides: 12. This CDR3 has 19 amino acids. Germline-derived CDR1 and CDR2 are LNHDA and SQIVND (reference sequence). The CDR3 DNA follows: TGTGCCAGTAGTTTACGGGGACTTGGACTAGCGGGAGGGTACAATGAGCAGTTCTTC. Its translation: CASSLRGLGLAGGYNEQFF.

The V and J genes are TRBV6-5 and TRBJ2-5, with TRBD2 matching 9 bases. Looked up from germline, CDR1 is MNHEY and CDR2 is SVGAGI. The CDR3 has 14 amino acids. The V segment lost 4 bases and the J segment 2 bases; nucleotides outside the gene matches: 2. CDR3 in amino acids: CASSLAGAQETQYF. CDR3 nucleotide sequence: TGTGCCAGCAGTTTAGCGGGGGCTCAAGAGACCCAGTACTTC.

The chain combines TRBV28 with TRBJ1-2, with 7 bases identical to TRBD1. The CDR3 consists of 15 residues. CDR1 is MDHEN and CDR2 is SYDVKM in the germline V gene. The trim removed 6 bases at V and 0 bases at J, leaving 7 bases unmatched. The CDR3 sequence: CASRPDREANYGYTF. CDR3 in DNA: TGTGCCAGCAGACCCGACAGGGAAGCTAACTATGGCTACACCTTC.

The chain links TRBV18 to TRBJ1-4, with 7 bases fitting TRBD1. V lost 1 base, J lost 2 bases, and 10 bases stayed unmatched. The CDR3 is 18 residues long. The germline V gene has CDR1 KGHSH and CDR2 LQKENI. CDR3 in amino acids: CASSPLAGGSSTNEKLFF. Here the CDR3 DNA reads TGTGCCAGCTCACCACTTGCAGGGGGAAGTTCGACTAATGAAAAACTGTTTTTT.

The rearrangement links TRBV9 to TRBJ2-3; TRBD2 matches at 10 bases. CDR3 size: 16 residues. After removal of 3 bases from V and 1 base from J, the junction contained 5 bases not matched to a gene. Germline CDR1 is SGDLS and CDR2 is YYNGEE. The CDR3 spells CASSGTSGRGTDTQYF. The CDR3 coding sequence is TGTGCCAGCAGCGGAACAAGCGGGAGGGGCACAGATACGCAGTATTTT. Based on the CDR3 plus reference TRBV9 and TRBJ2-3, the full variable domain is DSGVTQTPKHLITATGQRVTLRCSPRSGDLSVYWYQQSLDQGLQFLIQYYNGEERAKGNILERFSAQQFPDLHSELNLSSLELGDSALYFCASSGTSGRGTDTQYFGPGTRLTVL.

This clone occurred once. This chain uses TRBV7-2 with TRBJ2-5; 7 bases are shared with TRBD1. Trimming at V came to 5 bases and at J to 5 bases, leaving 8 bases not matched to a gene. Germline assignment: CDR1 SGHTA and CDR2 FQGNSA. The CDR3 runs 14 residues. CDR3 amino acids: CASSPSRGKETQYF. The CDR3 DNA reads TGTGCCAGCAGCCCATCCAGGGGGAAGGAGACCCAGTACTTC.

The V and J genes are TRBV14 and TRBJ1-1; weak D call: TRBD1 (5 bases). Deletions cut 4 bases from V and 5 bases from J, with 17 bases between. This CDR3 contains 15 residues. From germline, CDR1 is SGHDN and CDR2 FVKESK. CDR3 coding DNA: TGTGCCAGCAGCCGTGCTGCAGGGATTAGAACTGAAGCTTTCTTT. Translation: CASSRAAGIRTEAFF.

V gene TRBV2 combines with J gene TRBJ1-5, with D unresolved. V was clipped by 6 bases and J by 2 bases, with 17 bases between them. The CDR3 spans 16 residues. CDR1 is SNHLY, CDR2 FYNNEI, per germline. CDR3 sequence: CASSRRTTGGNQPQHF. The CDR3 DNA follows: TGTGCCAGCAGCCGACGCACTACCGGTGGCAATCAGCCCCAGCATTTT.